This record covers a single T cell receptor (beta chain). Its antigen is still unknown. TCRdb re-analysed the 5' RACE reads in MiXCR, keeping a single row per CDR3 protein. The data hold about 270,000 distinct CDR3 sequences, with 15% observed a single time. This sample was taken from a study of T-cell memory formation after mild COVID-19. Study details: There were largely donor-specific TCR clusters.

The CDR3 extends over 14 amino acids. Between the trimmed V and J ends, which lost 8 bases and 0 bases, there was a span of 12 bases. Whole-study results and caveats: Second-wave clones peaking on day 37 lacked confirmed SARS-CoV-2 specificity. CD4+ clones that contracted lay mainly in CM and EM; CD8+ ones lay in EMRA.

What was sequenced was PBMCs or a T cell subset sorted from them (not recorded which). The TCR originated in an adult woman who had mild COVID-19 (a few samples of this study predate the infection). Cell type and time point are not known. This chain uses TRBV12-3 or TRBV12-4 with TRBJ2-3; tentatively, D is TRBD2 (6 bases). This CDR3 is CASGPGLSTDTQYF. CDR3 nucleotide sequence: TGTGCCAGCGGACCGGGACTCAGCACAGATACGCAGTATTTT.